This T cell receptor (beta chain) is from a study of CD8 T cells in ankylosing spondylitis. Findings and caveats of the study: About 8 highly homologous variants formed a TCR beta motif that appeared characteristic of ankylosing spondylitis blood. Matched ankylosing spondylitis synovial fluid reportedly contained a significantly enriched population of disease-linked clones. Disease-linked clones had a CD8+ phenotype and relatively low frequency in peripheral blood.

This clonotype showed up many times. Its antigen is as yet unknown. CDR1 KGHSH and CDR2 LQKENI come from the germline V gene. V was pared by 2 bases and J by 2 bases, with 6 bases between. The CDR3 is 13 residues long. For TCR beta, libraries came from quantitative 5'-RACE with molecular barcodes. MiXCR was run by TCRdb on the 5' RACE reads, yielding one entry per CDR3 protein. The profile covers fewer than 80,000 distinct CDR3 sequences, with roughly 5.2% appearing a single time and 2% to 2.5% taken by the ten largest. V gene TRBV18 combines with J gene TRBJ2-5; D remains unclear. Sequenced: blood, either unsorted or a sorted T cell fraction (not recorded which). The receptor's source is a male donor with ankylosing spondylitis or in good health (not recorded which). CDR3 sequence reads: CASSPNQQETQYF. CDR3 in DNA: TGTGCCAGCTCACCAAACCAGCAAGAGACCCAGTACTTC.